This TCR beta chain was captured in a study of beta chain features in type 1 diabetes. Study-wide findings and caveats: Patients showed naive, central memory and Treg TCRB repertoires that appeared more similar than those of healthy donors. TCRB CDR3s were moderately but significantly shorter in Type 1 diabetes patients in all four CD4+ subsets.

Deletions cut 5 bases from V and 1 base from J, with 16 bases between. This CDR3 contains 16 residues. Germline V gene data show CDR1 as SGHTA and CDR2 as FQGNSA. Expressed TCRB transcripts were sequenced, since all the RNA that had been isolated was reverse transcribed. Naive, central memory and regulatory T cell samples yielded about 4 million reads on average. TCRdb keeps only in-frame clones here, not all; method: immunoSEQ multiplex PCR. Of approximately 170,000 clones listed, 6.5% to 9.5% are singletons. With respect to this clone: Its antigen remains unidentified.

The genes are TRBV7-2 and TRBJ2-3; possible D gene TRBD1, 6 bases. The sequence was obtained from a woman between 40 and 55 years old with type 1 diabetes. Sequenced material: central memory CD4+ T cells from blood. The CDR3 protein is CASSPGSGAGTDTQYF. CDR3 DNA sequence: TGTGCCAGCAGCCCCGGCTCAGGGGCTGGCACAGATACGCAGTATTTT. The full variable domain, rest sourced from reference TRBV7-2 and TRBJ2-3, is GAGVSQSPSNKVTEKGKDVELRCDPISGHTALYWYRQSLGQGLEFLIYFQGNSAPDKSGLPSDRFSAERTGGSVSTLTIQRTQQEDSAVYLCASSPGSGAGTDTQYFGPGTRLTVL.